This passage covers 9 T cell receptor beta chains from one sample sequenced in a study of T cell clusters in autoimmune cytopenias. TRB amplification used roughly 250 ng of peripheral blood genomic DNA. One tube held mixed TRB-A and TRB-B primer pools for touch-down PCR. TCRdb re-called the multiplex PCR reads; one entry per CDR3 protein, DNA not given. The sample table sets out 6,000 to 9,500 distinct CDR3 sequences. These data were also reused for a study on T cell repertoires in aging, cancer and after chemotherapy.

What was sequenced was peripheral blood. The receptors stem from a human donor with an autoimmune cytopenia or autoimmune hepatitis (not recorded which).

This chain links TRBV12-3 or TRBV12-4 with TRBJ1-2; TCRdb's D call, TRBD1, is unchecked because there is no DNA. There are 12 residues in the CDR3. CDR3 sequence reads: CASSTRQGGYTF.

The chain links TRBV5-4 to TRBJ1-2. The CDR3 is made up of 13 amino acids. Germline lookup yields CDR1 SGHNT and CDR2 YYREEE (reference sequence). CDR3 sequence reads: CASSRDFNYGYTF.

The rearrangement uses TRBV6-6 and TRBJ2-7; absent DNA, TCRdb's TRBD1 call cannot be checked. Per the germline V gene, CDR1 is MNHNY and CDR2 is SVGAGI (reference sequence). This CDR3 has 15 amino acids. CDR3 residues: CASSSPGPRSYEQYF.

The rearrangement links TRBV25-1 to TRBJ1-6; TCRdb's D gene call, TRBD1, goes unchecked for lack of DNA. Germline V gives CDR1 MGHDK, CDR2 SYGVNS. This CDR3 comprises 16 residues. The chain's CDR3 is CASSVAGGAVNSPLHF.

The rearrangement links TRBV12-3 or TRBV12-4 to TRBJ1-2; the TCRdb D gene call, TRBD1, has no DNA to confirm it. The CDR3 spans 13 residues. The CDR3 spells CASSLGVIYGYTF.

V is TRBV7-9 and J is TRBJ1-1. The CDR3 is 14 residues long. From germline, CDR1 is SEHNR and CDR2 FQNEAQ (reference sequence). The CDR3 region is CASSFGPLNTEAFF.

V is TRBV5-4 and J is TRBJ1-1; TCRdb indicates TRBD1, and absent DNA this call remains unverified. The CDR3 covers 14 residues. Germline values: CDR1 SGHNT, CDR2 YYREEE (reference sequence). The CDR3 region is CAGSGRGPDTEAFF.

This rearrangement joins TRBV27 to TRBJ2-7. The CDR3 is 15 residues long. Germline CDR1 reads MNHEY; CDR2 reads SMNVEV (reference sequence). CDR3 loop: CASSLSAEGFYEQYF.

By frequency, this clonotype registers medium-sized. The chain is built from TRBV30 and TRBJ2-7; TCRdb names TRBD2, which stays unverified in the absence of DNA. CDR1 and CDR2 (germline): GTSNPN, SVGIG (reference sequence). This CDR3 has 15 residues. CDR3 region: CAWSVGSGRSYEQYF. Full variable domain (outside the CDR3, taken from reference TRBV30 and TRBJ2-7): SQTIHQWPATLVQPVGSPLSLECTVEGTSNPNLYWYRQAAGRGLQLLFYSVGIGQISSEVPQNLSASRPQDRQFILSSKKLLLSDSGFYLCAWSVGSGRSYEQYFGPGTRLTVT.